These 30 T cell receptor beta chains were all obtained from the same sample, sequenced in a study of blood T cell repertoires in COVID-19. Assay: immunoSEQ multiplex PCR; the TCRdb copy retains only in-frame clones and omits some. The data contain roughly 32,000 clones, just over 85% of them singletons. The sample consisted of peripheral blood. The receptors were gathered from a woman of 80 years or more with active or convalescent COVID-19.

V usage is TRBV4-1 and J usage is TRBJ1-2, with 9 bases matching TRBD1. V lost 6 bases, J lost 5 bases, and 13 bases stayed unmatched. The CDR3 runs to 16 residues. Per the germline V gene, CDR1 is MGHRA and CDR2 is YSYEKL. CDR3 sequence (DNA): TGCGCCAGCAGTCAGACTTTACAGGGGGCGATGTATGGCTACACCTTC. Protein: CASSQTLQGAMYGYTF.

The chain carries TRBV3-1 (or the pseudogene TRBV3-2) and TRBJ1-1; D possibly corresponds to TRBD1 (6 bases). V was pared by 0 bases and J by 12 bases, with 26 bases between. From germline, CDR1 is LGHDT and CDR2 YNNKEL (reference sequence). The CDR3 sequence is 17 residues long. CDR3 in DNA: TGTGCCAGCAGCCAAGATAATATGGGGACAACCCTCCCGAAGCCTTTCTTT. Protein: CASSQDNMGTTLPKPFF.

The chain links TRBV15 to TRBJ2-5; 7 nucleotides agree with TRBD1. CDR3 length equals 15 residues. The germline V gene has CDR1 LNHNV and CDR2 YYDKDF (reference sequence). The V segment lost 5 bases and the J segment 1 base; nucleotides outside the gene matches: 7. CDR3 protein: CATSSQGPGQETQYF. The DNA for the CDR3 is TGTGCCACCAGCTCACAGGGGCCGGGCCAAGAGACCCAGTACTTC.

This chain connects TRBV7-8 to TRBJ2-7; D might be TRBD2 (5 bases). Trimming took 3 bases from V and 2 from J, leaving 17 bases between them. The CDR3 runs to 16 residues. CDR1 is SGHVS, CDR2 FQNEAQ, per germline. The CDR3 DNA reads TGTGCCAGCAGCTTCCCGGAGCGGACGGCCGCCTACGAGCAGTACTTC. It codes for CASSFPERTAAYEQYF.

The genes are TRBV24-1 and TRBJ2-2; 10 bases line up with TRBD2. J gave up 3 bases and V 3 bases, and 6 bases lay outside the gene matches. The CDR3 has 17 residues. Germline loops: CDR1 KGHDR, CDR2 SFDVKD. The CDR3 protein is CATSDPSGRADTGELFF. CDR3 DNA: TGTGCCACCAGTGATCCCAGCGGGAGGGCCGACACCGGGGAGCTGTTTTTT.

V gene TRBV6-8 combines with J gene TRBJ1-5; TRBD1 is a possible D gene (5 bases). The length of the CDR3 is 14 residues. Germline values: CDR1 MNHGY, CDR2 SAAAGT. The V gene lost 4 bases and the J gene lost 6 bases, with 13 bases spanning the gap. CDR3 region: CASSSKRQPQPQHF. CDR3 bases: TGTGCCAGCAGTTCGAAGCGACAGCCTCAGCCCCAGCATTTT.

The rearrangement uses TRBV10-3 and TRBJ1-2, with 7 bases matching TRBD1. CDR3 length: 13 residues. Germline trimming cut 6 bases from V and 2 bases from J; bases unmatched to any gene: 3. Germline CDR1 and CDR2: ENHRY and SYGVKD. The CDR3 region is CAISPTGNYGYTF. Here the CDR3 DNA reads TGTGCCATCAGCCCGACAGGGAACTATGGCTACACCTTC.

A single count supports this clone. The chain recombines TRBV7-3 with TRBJ2-1, with 12 bases lining up with TRBD2. V shed 3 bases and J 1 base; nucleotides not matched to a gene: 10. In germline, CDR1 is SGHTA, CDR2 FQGTGA. The CDR3 runs 19 residues. The CDR3, as DNA: TGTGCCAGCAGCTTTCAAGGGACTAGCGGGCGGAGATCCTACAATGAGCAGTTCTTC. It yields the protein CASSFQGTSGRRSYNEQFF.

This chain links TRBV9 with TRBJ2-2, with D perhaps matching TRBD1 (5 bases). Trimming took off 1 base at V and 2 bases at J, with 6 bases between the two ends. The CDR3 is 14 residues long. Germline-derived CDR1 and CDR2 are SGDLS and YYNGEE. Written as DNA, the CDR3 is TGTGCCAGCAGCGTAACAGGAAACACCGGGGAGCTGTTTTTT. It translates to CASSVTGNTGELFF.

This clone has a handful of counts. V and J are TRBV7-6 and TRBJ1-3; D possibly corresponds to TRBD1 (5 bases). Germline-derived CDR1 and CDR2 are SGHVS and FNYEAQ. This CDR3 is built from 15 residues. V shed 1 base and J shed 0 bases, with 7 bases lying between them. The CDR3 spells CASSLGQHSGNTIYF. The CDR3 DNA sequence: TGTGCCAGCAGCTTAGGACAGCACTCTGGAAACACCATATATTTT.

The V and J genes are TRBV28 and TRBJ1-2; 8 nucleotides match TRBD1. The ends lost 9 bases at V and 4 bases at J; junction bases unmatched: 7. CDR1 is MDHEN and CDR2 is SYDVKM in the germline V gene. CDR3 length equals 13 residues. Here the CDR3 reads CASFTGTGYGYTF. In DNA, the CDR3 is TGTGCCAGTTTTACCGGGACAGGCTATGGCTACACCTTC.

This chain uses TRBV3-1 (or the pseudogene TRBV3-2) with TRBJ2-2, with TRBD2 identical over 10 bases. V lost 1 base to trimming and J lost 6 bases; unmatched junction nucleotides: 11. The CDR3 runs 18 residues. Germline CDR1 LGHDT, CDR2 YNNKEL (reference sequence). In nucleotides, the CDR3 is TGTGCCAGCAGCCAAGCTCAGCGGGGGGGCCGGGTGGCCGGGGAGCTGTTTTTT. As protein: CASSQAQRGGRVAGELFF.

As to this clone: The DNA is left out, because the CDR3 cannot be placed on it with certainty; the CDR3 is given as TCRdb lists it. This chain joins TRBV12-1 and TRBJ1-4; TRBD1 is the table's D call and was not checked against the DNA. TRBV12-1 is termed a pseudogene. The CDR3 spans 23 amino acids, including both terminal residues. CDR3 loop: CASSFSGNPWNWGRGTTNEKLFF.

This chain joins TRBV28 and TRBJ2-5; 11 positions agree with TRBD1. Germline V gene sequence: CDR1 MDHEN, CDR2 SYDVKM. The CDR3 sequence is 15 residues long. J was trimmed by 6 bases and V by 6 bases; bases with no gene match: 9. The CDR3 DNA reads TGTGCCAGCAGCTCAGGACAGGGGGCGAGGCAGACCCAGTACTTC. Protein product: CASSSGQGARQTQYF.

V is TRBV19 and J is TRBJ1-1, with D hard to call. Germline V gives CDR1 LNHDA, CDR2 SQIVND (reference sequence). The V and J ends lost 5 bases and 4 bases respectively, with 17 bases between them. CDR3 length equals 15 residues. DNA for the CDR3: TGTGCCAGTAGTTCACCACTAGTTGGAGTCACTGAAGCTTTCTTT. Its translation is CASSSPLVGVTEAFF.

This sequence joins TRBV20-1 and TRBJ2-7; 15 nucleotides agree with TRBD2. This CDR3 has 15 amino acids. Germline values: CDR1 DFQATT, CDR2 SNEGSKA (reference sequence). The J segment lost 5 bases and the V segment lost 3 bases, leaving 5 bases of the junction unmatched. This chain's CDR3 is CSASVGTSGGNEQYF. The CDR3 bases are TGCAGTGCTAGTGTCGGGACTAGCGGGGGGAACGAGCAGTACTTC.

The J gene is TRBJ1-6, the V gene TRBV21-1; the D call of TRBD1 is as the table states it, not checked on the DNA. TRBV21-1 is tagged as a pseudogene. This CDR3 has 17 residues. Written as DNA, the CDR3 is TGTGCCAGCAGCAAGCTGACATTGGGGCAACCTGGTTCACCCCTCCACTTT. This sequence encodes CASSKLTLGQPGSPLHF.

The V gene is TRBV7-6, the J gene TRBJ2-7, with TRBD1 matching over 10 bases. With 0 bases clipped from V and 3 bases from J, the junction kept 5 bases outside the gene matches. This CDR3 is built from 16 residues. CDR1 and CDR2 (germline): SGHVS, FNYEAQ. CDR3 residues: CASSLAGTGVIYEQYF. The CDR3 DNA follows: TGTGCCAGCAGCTTAGCGGGGACAGGGGTGATCTACGAGCAGTACTTC.

The genes are TRBV6-1 and TRBJ1-2; weak D call: TRBD1 (6 bases). This CDR3 region has 17 residues. The germline gives CDR1 MNHNS, CDR2 SASEGT. V lost 2 bases and J lost 2, with 18 bases in between. CDR3 sequence: CASSEHGGRGLNYGYTF. As DNA, the CDR3 is TGTGCCAGCAGTGAACATGGGGGCAGGGGTTTGAACTATGGCTACACCTTC.

V gene TRBV19 combines with J gene TRBJ2-3; 8 nucleotides match TRBD1. This CDR3 contains 15 residues. The V and J ends lost 6 bases and 0 bases, in that order; junction bases with no gene match: 5. Per germline, CDR1 LNHDA and CDR2 SQIVND (reference sequence). The DNA for the CDR3 is TGTGCCAGTAGCCCGACAGGGGCTAGCACAGATACGCAGTATTTT. Translated: CASSPTGASTDTQYF.

This chain connects TRBV6-1 to TRBJ1-6; D possibly corresponds to TRBD1 (5 bases). The CDR3 sequence is 16 residues long. CDR1 MNHNS and CDR2 SASEGT come from the germline V gene. Trimming stripped 0 bases from V and 7 bases from J, with 13 bases between. The CDR3 DNA follows: TGTGCCAGCAGTGAAGCGAGACAGAAAACGAATTCACCCCTCCACTTT. Protein sequence: CASSEARQKTNSPLHF.

The J gene is TRBJ2-2, the V gene TRBV29-1, with a weak D call TRBD2 (5 bases). V was shortened by 7 bases and J by 3 bases, with 12 bases between the two germline ends. Looked up from germline, CDR1 is SQVTM and CDR2 is ANQGSEA. CDR3 length: 13 amino acids. CDR3: CSAPDGDTGELFF. The DNA of the CDR3 is TGCAGCGCTCCGGACGGGGACACCGGGGAGCTGTTTTTT.

In its sample, this clone was seen once. The J gene is TRBJ2-1, the V gene TRBV5-1, with TRBD2 as a possible D gene (6 bases). The CDR3 consists of 13 residues. V lost 4 bases to trimming and J lost 10 bases, with 15 bases between them. CDR1 is SGHRS, CDR2 YFSETQ, per germline. DNA of the CDR3: TGCGCCAGCAGCAGCGGAGGGCAGGGAGAGCAGTTCTTC. It translates to CASSSGGQGEQFF. The full variable domain, in which reference TRBV5-1 and TRBJ2-1 provide the parts outside the CDR3, is KAGVTQTPRYLIKTRGQQVTLSCSPISGHRSVSWYQQTPGQGLQFLFEYFSETQRNKGNFPGRFSGRQFSNSRSEMNVSTLELGDSALYLCASSSGGQGEQFFGPGTRLTVL.

This clone was seen only once. This chain uses TRBV9 with TRBJ2-5, with 10 bases lining up with TRBD2. Trimming removed 3 bases from V and 2 bases from J; junction bases left unmatched: 7. The CDR3 is made up of 16 amino acids. Germline CDR1 and CDR2: SGDLS and YYNGEE. The CDR3 DNA sequence: TGTGCCAGCAGCGGAGGGAGCGGGGGGGGGCAAGAGACCCAGTACTTC. This codes for CASSGGSGGGQETQYF.

This chain uses TRBV2 with TRBJ2-2, with TRBD2 as a possible D gene (6 bases). V was cut by 6 bases and J by 6 bases, with 14 bases left in between. The length of the CDR3 is 14 residues. The germline V gene encodes CDR1 SNHLY and CDR2 FYNNEI. This CDR3 reads CASRAGTVPGELFF. The CDR3 nucleotides read TGTGCCAGCAGGGCCGGGACTGTACCCGGGGAGCTGTTTTTT.

The chain combines TRBV7-8 with TRBJ1-2; TRBD1 is a possible D gene (5 bases). This CDR3 comprises 17 residues. Between the trimmed V and J ends, which lost 2 bases and 7 bases, there was a span of 23 bases. The V gene's germline CDR1 is SGHVS and CDR2 FQNEAQ. The CDR3 reads CASSLLGGGLRLPGYTF. The CDR3 region has the DNA TGTGCCAGCAGCTTATTAGGTGGGGGGTTAAGGCTCCCTGGCTACACCTTC.

The chain recombines TRBV2 with TRBJ2-6; D unresolved. Trimming removed 7 bases from V and 2 bases from J, with 12 bases in between. Germline-derived CDR1 and CDR2 are SNHLY and FYNNEI. There are 15 residues in the CDR3. CDR3 residues: CASKMVLTGANVLTF. The CDR3 region has the DNA TGTGCCAGCAAGATGGTACTCACTGGGGCCAACGTCCTGACTTTC.

V gene TRBV10-3 combines with J gene TRBJ2-1; D not certain. With 0 bases removed from V and 10 bases from J, the gap between germline ends came to 7 bases. The CDR3 runs 12 residues. From germline, CDR1 is ENHRY and CDR2 SYGVKD. CDR3: CAISESGLEQFF. Here the CDR3 DNA reads TGTGCCATCAGTGAGTCTGGGCTGGAGCAGTTCTTC.

This sequence joins TRBV6-2 or TRBV6-3 and TRBJ2-7; TRBD1 aligns across 9 bases. Trimming at V came to 6 bases and at J to 2 bases, leaving 2 bases not matched to a gene. This CDR3 spans 13 amino acids. Per germline, CDR1 MNHEY and CDR2 SVGEGT. CDR3 amino acids: CASSRDRAYEQYF. The CDR3 DNA reads TGTGCCAGCAGCCGGGACAGGGCCTACGAGCAGTACTTC.

The rearrangement joins TRBV5-1 to TRBJ2-3; possibly TRBD2 for D (5 bases). V was clipped by 0 bases and J by 1 base, with 6 bases between them. The CDR3 totals 14 residues. Germline assignment: CDR1 SGHRS and CDR2 YFSETQ. Written as DNA, the CDR3 is TGCGCCAGCAGCTTGGGTAGCGGCACAGATACGCAGTATTTT. Translating gives CASSLGSGTDTQYF.